These T cell receptor beta chains were read from a single sample in a study of blood T cell repertoires in COVID-19. Produced via immunoSEQ multiplex PCR; TCRdb's table is partial and in-frame only. This sample has roughly 100,000 clones; roughly 89% occur once, and the top ten carry approximately 5.2%. The sample was peripheral blood. Receptors were obtained from a woman of 80 years or more with active COVID-19. CDR3s include the opening cysteine and the closing phenylalanine or tryptophan. Fields, in order: CDR3 DNA, CDR3 protein, clone size, J gene, D gene, V gene. D genes are given only for firm matches. A clone size is listed for some rows: how often the clone was seen (once, few, many), or a class if it is expanded.

cdr3_nt: TGTGCCAGCAGCGCGCAGGGGGCGAGAGGTGAAAAACTGTTTTTT
cdr3_aa: CASSAQGARGEKLFF
clone_size: .
j_call: TRBJ1-4
d_call: TRBD1
v_call: TRBV27

cdr3_nt: TGTGCCAGCAGATTCTCCGGCACAGATACGCAGTATTTT
cdr3_aa: CASRFSGTDTQYF
clone_size: .
j_call: TRBJ2-3
d_call: .
v_call: TRBV7-2

cdr3_nt: TGTGCCAGCAGCCTCGGGACTAGCGGGAGGGTGGAGACCCAGTACTTC
cdr3_aa: CASSLGTSGRVETQYF
clone_size: .
j_call: TRBJ2-5
d_call: TRBD2
v_call: TRBV3-1/TRBV3-2

cdr3_nt: TGTGCCAGCAGTCCGACAGGGCTCGTCGGTGGCTACACCTTC
cdr3_aa: CASSPTGLVGGYTF
clone_size: .
j_call: TRBJ1-2
d_call: TRBD1
v_call: TRBV6-6

cdr3_nt: TGCGCCAGCAGCCAAGTGGAGGGTTTCGTCCTGACTTTC
cdr3_aa: CASSQVEGFVLTF
clone_size: .
j_call: TRBJ2-6
d_call: .
v_call: TRBV4-3

cdr3_nt: TGTGCCAGCAGGACCACAGGGGTCATGAACACTGAAGCTTTCTTT
cdr3_aa: CASRTTGVMNTEAFF
clone_size: .
j_call: TRBJ1-1
d_call: TRBD1
v_call: TRBV6-5

cdr3_nt: TGCAGTGCTAGTACGGAAGCTAGCGGGAGGGCGCCCGCAGATACGCAGTATTTT
cdr3_aa: CSASTEASGRAPADTQYF
clone_size: .
j_call: TRBJ2-3
d_call: TRBD2
v_call: TRBV20-1

cdr3_nt: TGTGCCAGCTCACCTCGGGAGGCCCCCTACAATGAGCAGTTCTTC
cdr3_aa: CASSPREAPYNEQFF
clone_size: .
j_call: TRBJ2-1
d_call: TRBD2
v_call: TRBV18

cdr3_nt: TGTGCCAGCAGCCCCTCGGGGACAAGCTCCTACGAGCAGTACTTC
cdr3_aa: CASSPSGTSSYEQYF
clone_size: .
j_call: TRBJ2-7
d_call: .
v_call: TRBV7-7

cdr3_nt: TGCGCCAGCATGCGACAGGGGTTTCAAGAGACCCAGTACTTC
cdr3_aa: CASMRQGFQETQYF
clone_size: .
j_call: TRBJ2-5
d_call: TRBD1
v_call: TRBV5-1

cdr3_nt: TGTGCCAGCAGCGGGGACTGGGGCTCCGAGCAGTACTTC
cdr3_aa: CASSGDWGSEQYF
clone_size: .
j_call: TRBJ2-7
d_call: .
v_call: TRBV9

cdr3_nt: TGTGCCAGCAGGAAAGGACAGGGGAACTATGGCTACACCTTC
cdr3_aa: CASRKGQGNYGYTF
clone_size: .
j_call: TRBJ1-2
d_call: TRBD1
v_call: TRBV28

cdr3_nt: TGTGCCAGCAGCACCCGACTAGCGAGCTCCTACAATGAGCAGTTCTTC
cdr3_aa: CASSTRLASSYNEQFF
clone_size: .
j_call: TRBJ2-1
d_call: TRBD2
v_call: TRBV9

cdr3_nt: TGCGCCAGCAGCCACGCGGGCGGCACGTACGAGCAGTACTTC
cdr3_aa: CASSHAGGTYEQYF
clone_size: .
j_call: TRBJ2-7
d_call: .
v_call: TRBV4-3

cdr3_nt: TGTGCCAGCAGTTACTCGTGGAGGGGCACTGAAGCTTTCTTT
cdr3_aa: CASSYSWRGTEAFF
clone_size: once
j_call: TRBJ1-1
d_call: .
v_call: TRBV6-5

cdr3_nt: TGTGCCAGCAGCTCCCCTAGCACAGATACGCAGTATTTT
cdr3_aa: CASSSPSTDTQYF
clone_size: .
j_call: TRBJ2-3
d_call: .
v_call: TRBV13

cdr3_nt: TGTGCCAGCAGCTTATGGGTAGCGGGAGACGCCAAAAACATTCAGTACTTC
cdr3_aa: CASSLWVAGDAKNIQYF
clone_size: .
j_call: TRBJ2-4
d_call: TRBD2
v_call: TRBV7-9

cdr3_nt: TGTGCCAGTAGTATAGTAGAGGGAGGCTCGCAAGAGACCCAGTACTTC
cdr3_aa: CASSIVEGGSQETQYF
clone_size: .
j_call: TRBJ2-5
d_call: .
v_call: TRBV19

cdr3_nt: TGTGCCAGCAGTTACCAGCGGTTAAATTACAATGAGCAGTTCTTC
cdr3_aa: CASSYQRLNYNEQFF
clone_size: .
j_call: TRBJ2-1
d_call: .
v_call: TRBV6-2/TRBV6-3

cdr3_nt: TGTGCCAGCAGCTTCTCGGCAGGGACATACGAGCAGTACTTC
cdr3_aa: CASSFSAGTYEQYF
clone_size: .
j_call: TRBJ2-7
d_call: .
v_call: TRBV5-4

cdr3_nt: TGTGCCAGCAGCTTGGCTAAAGGGTGGACAGCCGGGGAGCTGTTTTTT
cdr3_aa: CASSLAKGWTAGELFF
clone_size: once
j_call: TRBJ2-2
d_call: .
v_call: TRBV5-4

cdr3_nt: TGTGCCAGTAGTATAGTCGTCGGGGCCTACGAGCAGTACTTC
cdr3_aa: CASSIVVGAYEQYF
clone_size: .
j_call: TRBJ2-7
d_call: .
v_call: TRBV19

cdr3_nt: TGCGCCAGCAGCTTGGGCGCCCAGGTAGCGGGAACTGAAGCTTTCTTT
cdr3_aa: CASSLGAQVAGTEAFF
clone_size: once
j_call: TRBJ1-1
d_call: .
v_call: TRBV5-1

cdr3_nt: TGTGCCAGAAGCGGAGGGGGCGCTCGGGTCAACGAGCAGTACTTC
cdr3_aa: CARSGGGARVNEQYF
clone_size: .
j_call: TRBJ2-7
d_call: .
v_call: TRBV5-3

cdr3_nt: TGTGCCAGCGAGTTCGGCGGGAGGGTCACAGATACGCAGTATTTT
cdr3_aa: CASEFGGRVTDTQYF
clone_size: .
j_call: TRBJ2-3
d_call: TRBD2
v_call: TRBV7-9

cdr3_nt: TGTGCCAGCAGTTTCTTTTTAGCGGGGGCCGATGAGCAGTTCTTC
cdr3_aa: CASSFFLAGADEQFF
clone_size: .
j_call: TRBJ2-1
d_call: TRBD2
v_call: TRBV28

cdr3_nt: TGTGCCAGCAGCTCCTGGGGCGGGAGCTCCTACAATGAGCAGTTCTTC
cdr3_aa: CASSSWGGSSYNEQFF
clone_size: .
j_call: TRBJ2-1
d_call: TRBD2
v_call: TRBV7-9

cdr3_nt: TGTGCCAGCTCAGTGTGGCAGGGGGCGGGGAACACTGAAGCTTTCTTT
cdr3_aa: CASSVWQGAGNTEAFF
clone_size: .
j_call: TRBJ1-1
d_call: TRBD1
v_call: TRBV18

cdr3_nt: TGTGCCAGCAGAGACCCTCCTGGCGGGAGGGGCTCCTACAATGAGCAGTTCTTC
cdr3_aa: CASRDPPGGRGSYNEQFF
clone_size: .
j_call: TRBJ2-1
d_call: TRBD2
v_call: TRBV2

cdr3_nt: TGTGCCAGCAGTTACTCGGGACAGGGTGGGTACAATGAGCAGTTCTTC
cdr3_aa: CASSYSGQGGYNEQFF
clone_size: once
j_call: TRBJ2-1
d_call: TRBD1
v_call: TRBV6-2/TRBV6-3

cdr3_nt: TGTGCCAGCAGCACGGGACAGGGATCGGACGAGACCCAGTACTTC
cdr3_aa: CASSTGQGSDETQYF
clone_size: .
j_call: TRBJ2-5
d_call: TRBD1
v_call: TRBV5-5

cdr3_nt: TGCGCCAGCAGCTTGTGGGCCGGCGCCTACGAGCAGTACTTC
cdr3_aa: CASSLWAGAYEQYF
clone_size: .
j_call: TRBJ2-7
d_call: .
v_call: TRBV5-1

cdr3_nt: TGTGCCAGCAGTGGATGGGGGACATCCAGCGCAGATACGCAGTATTTT
cdr3_aa: CASSGWGTSSADTQYF
clone_size: once
j_call: TRBJ2-3
d_call: .
v_call: TRBV6-1

cdr3_nt: TGTGCCAGCAGCTTAGATCCCAGGGGCGACTATGAGCAGTTCTTC
cdr3_aa: CASSLDPRGDYEQFF
clone_size: once
j_call: TRBJ2-1
d_call: .
v_call: TRBV11-2

cdr3_nt: TGTGCCAGTAGTCCCCGACAGTACAATGAGCAGTTCTTC
cdr3_aa: CASSPRQYNEQFF
clone_size: once
j_call: TRBJ2-1
d_call: .
v_call: TRBV19

cdr3_nt: TGTGCCAGCAGTTTAGGGACAGGGAAGACCCAGTACTTC
cdr3_aa: CASSLGTGKTQYF
clone_size: once
j_call: TRBJ2-5
d_call: TRBD1
v_call: TRBV28